Below are 32 T cell receptor beta chains sequenced from a single sample in a study of cytomegalovirus exposure and HLA in healthy donors. PCR involved 60 Vbeta and 13 Jbeta primers. TCRdb keeps only in-frame clones here, not all; method: immunoSEQ multiplex PCR. Of about 160,000 clones listed, approximately 86% are singletons. Sample: PBMCs. Receptors originate from a woman aged 18 to 35 in good health and CMV-seronegative.

This clone has a single count. The CDR3 reads CASSVQDANTGELFF. The CDR3 coding sequence is TGTGCCAGCAGCGTTCAGGATGCGAACACCGGGGAGCTGTTTTTT. This chain uses TRBV9 with TRBJ2-2; D ambiguous. The length of the CDR3 is 15 residues. The V and J ends lost 2 bases and 0 bases respectively, with 8 bases between them. The germline V gene encodes CDR1 SGDLS and CDR2 YYNGEE.

The chain uses TRBV6-1 and TRBJ2-1; 7 nucleotides line up with TRBD1. CDR1 is MNHNS, CDR2 SASEGT, per germline. There are 14 residues in the CDR3. V lost 4 bases to trimming and J lost 2 bases; unmatched junction nucleotides: 2. Here the CDR3 DNA reads TGTGCCAGCAGTGGTACAGGGGCCTACAATGAGCAGTTCTTC. It is translated as CASSGTGAYNEQFF.

This chain joins TRBV28 and TRBJ2-3; 12 bases align to TRBD2. CDR1 and CDR2 (germline): MDHEN, SYDVKM. J lost 3 bases, V lost 4 bases, and 8 bases had no gene match. CDR3 length: 17 residues. The CDR3 coding sequence is TGTGCCAGCAGTTGGACTAGCGGGGTTCGCGGGACAGATACGCAGTATTTT. It is translated as CASSWTSGVRGTDTQYF.

The chain combines TRBV6-6 with TRBJ1-1; D may be TRBD1 (5 bases). Trimming removed 4 bases at V and 8 bases at J, with 14 bases between. Germline CDR1 and CDR2: MNHNY and SVGAGI (reference sequence). The CDR3 contains 13 residues. This CDR3 is CASSSLGLSEAFF. CDR3 coding DNA: TGTGCCAGCAGTTCCTTGGGACTTTCAGAAGCTTTCTTT.

The chain has TRBV27 and TRBJ2-3; no firm D call. The CDR3 extends over 14 amino acids. Germline CDR1 reads MNHEY; CDR2 reads SMNVEV (reference sequence). Trimming stripped 7 bases from V and 0 bases from J, with 11 bases between. The CDR3 nucleotides read TGTGCCAGCACCCCCGTTGGCAGCACAGATACGCAGTATTTT. It translates to CASTPVGSTDTQYF.

The rearrangement joins TRBV7-9 to TRBJ2-7; 7 bases fit TRBD2. The CDR3 loop spans 17 amino acids. With V trimmed by 5 bases and J by 5 bases, 18 bases remained unmatched. From germline, CDR1 is SEHNR and CDR2 FQNEAQ (reference sequence). DNA of the CDR3: TGTGCCAGCAGCCCCCCCCTAGCGGTCCTTGTAATGAACGAGCAGTACTTC. It translates to CASSPPLAVLVMNEQYF.

This clone was counted once. The genes are TRBV19 and TRBJ1-1; D is possibly TRBD1 (6 bases). The V and J ends lost 5 bases and 3 bases respectively, with 13 bases between them. The CDR3 length is 14 residues. The germline V gene has CDR1 LNHDA and CDR2 SQIVND (reference sequence). CDR3 loop: CASSPGRGDTEAFF. In DNA form, the CDR3 reads TGTGCCAGTAGTCCCGGGAGGGGGGACACTGAAGCTTTCTTT. Filled out from reference TRBV19 and TRBJ1-1, the complete variable domain reads DGGITQSPKYLFRKEGQNVTLSCEQNLNHDAMYWYRQDPGQGLRLIYYSQIVNDFQKGDIAEGYSVSREKKESFPLTVTSAQKNPTAFYLCASSPGRGDTEAFFGQGTRLTVV.

This clone occurred once. The rearrangement joins TRBV7-2 to TRBJ1-2; D is unresolved. V lost 2 bases to trimming and J lost 10 bases, with 11 bases between them. CDR1 and CDR2 from the germline V gene are SGHTA and FQGNSA. The CDR3 loop spans 12 amino acids. This chain's CDR3 is CASSLYSYVYTF. As DNA, the CDR3 is TGTGCCAGCAGCTTATACAGTTACGTCTACACCTTC.

The chain carries TRBV6-1 and TRBJ2-7; TRBD2 might be the D (5 bases). The CDR3 contains 14 residues. Germline V gives CDR1 MNHNS, CDR2 SASEGT. V was trimmed by 6 bases and J by 6 bases, leaving 18 bases between them. The CDR3, as DNA: TGTGCCAGCAGAATCGGAGGCACCGCAAGCGAGCAGTACTTC. Residues: CASRIGGTASEQYF.

The chain links TRBV5-1 to TRBJ2-5; 12 bases agree with TRBD2. This CDR3 region has 16 residues. J gave up 5 bases and V 0 bases, and 5 bases lay outside the gene matches. Germline V gives CDR1 SGHRS, CDR2 YFSETQ. The CDR3 coding sequence is TGCGCCAGCAGCTTGGCCCCGACTAGCGGGAGTGAGACCCAGTACTTC. Its protein product is CASSLAPTSGSETQYF.

CDR3 amino acids: CASSGPEVGAYEQYF. The CDR3 DNA is TGTGCCAGCAGTGGTCCCGAGGTGGGAGCCTACGAGCAGTACTTC. This chain joins TRBV27 and TRBJ2-7; possible D gene TRBD2, 5 bases. The V and J ends lost 5 bases and 2 bases respectively, with 16 bases between them. CDR1 MNHEY and CDR2 SMNVEV come from the germline V gene (reference sequence). The CDR3 spans 15 residues.

The chain carries TRBV6-6 and TRBJ1-3; the D is unclear. CDR3 length: 13 amino acids. With 4 bases removed from V and 2 bases from J, the gap between germline ends came to 6 bases. CDR1 and CDR2 (germline): MNHNY, SVGAGI (reference sequence). CDR3 region: CASSSGTGNTIYF. The CDR3 DNA reads TGTGCCAGCAGTTCCGGGACTGGAAACACCATATATTTT.

The V gene is TRBV30, the J gene TRBJ2-1; tentative D call: TRBD2 (6 bases). The CDR3 loop spans 15 amino acids. Trimming stripped 1 base from V and 8 bases from J, with 18 bases between. Germline values: CDR1 GTSNPN, CDR2 SVGIG (reference sequence). In DNA, the CDR3 is TGTGCCTGGAGTGAGCGATACGGGAGTAGCGATGAGCAGTTCTTC. Its protein product is CAWSERYGSSDEQFF.

The genes are TRBV27 and TRBJ2-3; TRBD2 agrees at 7 bases. Germline V CDR1 and CDR2: MNHEY, SMNVEV (reference sequence). The CDR3 length is 16 residues. Trimming removed 2 bases from V and 1 base from J; junction bases left unmatched: 6. The chain's CDR3 is CASSLMPGGGTDTQYF. CDR3 DNA sequence: TGTGCCAGCAGTTTAATGCCGGGAGGCGGCACAGATACGCAGTATTTT.

The chain uses TRBV4-1 and TRBJ1-3; D perhaps matches TRBD1 (6 bases). This CDR3 comprises 16 residues. The germline V gene has CDR1 MGHRA and CDR2 YSYEKL. V lost 2 bases and J 4 bases, leaving 15 bases between the germline ends. The DNA of the CDR3 is TGCGCCAGCAGCCAATGGGGGCAGGGTGACGGAAACACCATATATTTT. Translating gives CASSQWGQGDGNTIYF.

DNA of the CDR3: TGTGCCAGCAGTCATCAGGGGGGCACAGATACGCAGTATTTT. Translating it yields CASSHQGGTDTQYF. The chain is built from TRBV6-5 and TRBJ2-3; the match to TRBD1 covers 7 bases. Germline trimming cut 5 bases from V and 1 base from J; bases unmatched to any gene: 3. Germline V gives CDR1 MNHEY, CDR2 SVGAGI. CDR3 size: 14 residues.

The V gene is TRBV5-1, the J gene TRBJ1-2, with D possibly TRBD1 on 6 matching bases. The V gene lost 5 bases and the J gene lost 1 base, with 12 bases spanning the gap. The CDR3 length is 14 residues. The germline V gene encodes CDR1 SGHRS and CDR2 YFSETQ. CDR3 region: CASRRTEGNYGYTF. The DNA for the CDR3 is TGCGCCAGCAGACGGACAGAAGGTAACTATGGCTACACCTTC.

The chain uses TRBV28 and TRBJ1-2, with 7 bases identical to TRBD1. There are 15 residues in the CDR3. J was trimmed by 5 bases and V by 1 base; bases with no gene match: 7. Germline V gene data show CDR1 as MDHEN and CDR2 as SYDVKM. CDR3 sequence: CASSLLRGRGYGYTF. CDR3 nucleotides: TGTGCCAGCAGTTTATTGAGGGGGCGCGGGTATGGCTACACCTTC.

The genes are TRBV6-6 and TRBJ2-4, with 8 nucleotides matching TRBD1. From germline, CDR1 is MNHNY and CDR2 SVGAGI (reference sequence). V was pared by 4 bases and J by 8 bases, with 7 bases of the junction left unmatched. There are 14 residues in the CDR3. The DNA for the CDR3 is TGTGCCAGCAGTTTCCAGGGGGCTCGGGACATTCAGTACTTC. Amino acids: CASSFQGARDIQYF.

The rearrangement joins TRBV5-1 to TRBJ1-2; 9 bases agree with TRBD1. V lost 4 bases, J lost 6 bases, and 10 bases stayed unmatched. The CDR3 contains 15 residues. Germline CDR1 is SGHRS and CDR2 is YFSETQ. Written as DNA, the CDR3 is TGCGCCAGCAGCCCGGAACCCGGGACAGGGCATGGCTACACCTTC. This gives the protein CASSPEPGTGHGYTF. The full variable domain, completed using reference TRBV5-1 and TRBJ1-2, is KAGVTQTPRYLIKTRGQQVTLSCSPISGHRSVSWYQQTPGQGLQFLFEYFSETQRNKGNFPGRFSGRQFSNSRSEMNVSTLELGDSALYLCASSPEPGTGHGYTFGSGTRLTVV.

This clone was seen once. The chain recombines TRBV7-2 with TRBJ2-7; D remains ambiguous. Trimming removed 1 base at V and 6 bases at J, with 4 bases between. Germline CDR1 SGHTA, CDR2 FQGNSA. This CDR3 is 11 amino acids long. The DNA of the CDR3 is TGTGCCAGCAGCTTAGTGAGCGAGCAGTACTTC. This gives the protein CASSLVSEQYF.

This rearrangement joins TRBV29-1 to TRBJ2-2, with D possibly TRBD1 on 5 matching bases. Germline assignment: CDR1 SQVTM and CDR2 ANQGSEA. CDR3 length equals 14 residues. The germline V and J ends were trimmed by 4 bases and 8 bases, with 17 bases remaining between them. CDR3 nucleotides: TGCAGCGTTGTGGCAGGGTCGAACAGGGGGGAGCTGTTTTTT. Encoded protein: CSVVAGSNRGELFF.

V and J are TRBV30 and TRBJ2-3; TRBD2 agrees at 7 bases. This CDR3 is 14 amino acids long. Trimming cost V 2 bases and J 3 bases; bases outside gene matches: 5. Germline loops: CDR1 GTSNPN, CDR2 SVGIG (reference sequence). CDR3 amino acids: CAWSPGGGTDTQYF. The CDR3 DNA sequence: TGTGCCTGGAGTCCCGGGGGAGGGACAGATACGCAGTATTTT.

Concerning this clone: One junction end does not reproduce the germline sequence, and a read error may be involved. The chain has TRBV4-2 and TRBJ2-5, with TRBD2 matching 8 bases. Germline CDR1 is LGHNA and CDR2 is YNFKEQ. This CDR3 region has 17 residues. In DNA, the CDR3 is TGTGCCAGCAGCCAAGAATCGCTAGCGGGCTACCAAGATACCCAGTACTTC. Encoded protein: CASSQESLAGYQDTQYF.

This clone appeared a single time. J is TRBJ2-3 and V is TRBV28, with unresolved D. Germline-derived CDR1 and CDR2 are MDHEN and SYDVKM. The germline V and J ends were trimmed by 5 bases and 0 bases, with 15 bases remaining between them. This CDR3 is 16 amino acids long. In DNA form, the CDR3 reads TGTGCCAGCAGTATGTTTATATCTCCTAGCACAGATACGCAGTATTTT. It translates to CASSMFISPSTDTQYF.

The rearrangement joins TRBV6-1 to TRBJ2-1; D perhaps matches TRBD2 (5 bases). The germline V gene encodes CDR1 MNHNS and CDR2 SASEGT. The CDR3 is 11 amino acids. V lost 5 bases, J lost 13 bases, and 12 bases lay in between. The CDR3 loop is CASSPDSGQFF. CDR3 nucleotides: TGTGCCAGCAGTCCGGACTCGGGCCAGTTCTTC.

The CDR3 is CASILTRGAEVGEAFF. The CDR3 DNA is TGTGCCAGCATTCTCACCCGGGGGGCTGAAGTAGGTGAAGCTTTCTTT. This rearrangement joins TRBV27 to TRBJ1-1; tentative D call: TRBD1 (6 bases). Germline assignment: CDR1 MNHEY and CDR2 SMNVEV (reference sequence). With 7 bases removed from V and 7 bases from J, the gap between germline ends came to 25 bases. This CDR3 is built from 16 residues.

The chain employs TRBV2 and TRBJ1-2; D remains unclear. The CDR3 consists of 13 residues. Germline CDR1 SNHLY, CDR2 FYNNEI. V was cut by 5 bases and J by 0 bases, with 7 bases left in between. The CDR3 spells CASSTYPNYGYTF. The DNA of the CDR3 is TGTGCCAGCAGTACTTATCCTAACTATGGCTACACCTTC.

The chain carries TRBV5-4 and TRBJ1-4; a weak D match, TRBD1 (5 bases). This CDR3 comprises 14 residues. V lost 2 bases, J lost 7 bases, and 12 bases lay in between. The germline gives CDR1 SGHNT, CDR2 YYREEE (reference sequence). This CDR3 is CASSFRGEVEKLFF. The CDR3 DNA sequence: TGTGCCAGCAGCTTTAGAGGGGAGGTTGAAAAACTGTTTTTT.

The V call is TRBV7-9, the J call TRBJ2-7, with D tentatively TRBD2 (6 bases). CDR3 length: 13 amino acids. The V gene's germline CDR1 is SEHNR and CDR2 FQNEAQ (reference sequence). The V gene lost 2 bases and the J gene lost 2 bases, with 7 bases spanning the gap. CDR3 in DNA: TGTGCCAGCAGCTTACGGGAGACCTACGAGCAGTACTTC. Amino acid sequence: CASSLRETYEQYF.

The V and J genes are TRBV5-5 and TRBJ1-1; 7 bases are shared with TRBD1. CDR1 is SGHKS, CDR2 YYEKEE, per germline (reference sequence). V gave up 4 bases and J gave up 1 base; unmatched junction bases: 10. CDR3 length: 16 residues. CDR3 sequence reads: CASSPSTGWENTEAFF. In DNA form, the CDR3 reads TGTGCCAGCAGCCCTTCGACAGGGTGGGAGAACACTGAAGCTTTCTTT.

The rearrangement joins TRBV28 to TRBJ2-7; tentatively, D is TRBD2 (6 bases). The V gene lost 3 bases and the J gene lost 0 bases, with 12 bases spanning the gap. This CDR3 spans 15 amino acids. Germline CDR1 is MDHEN and CDR2 is SYDVKM. The CDR3 bases are TGTGCCAGCAGTTTCGGCGGGGAAGTCTCCTACGAGCAGTACTTC. Translated, it gives CASSFGGEVSYEQYF. The full variable domain, its missing parts supplied by reference TRBV28 and TRBJ2-7, is DVKVTQSSRYLVKRTGEKVFLECVQDMDHENMFWYRQDPGLGLRLIYFSYDVKMKEKGDIPEGYSVSREKKERFSLILESASTNQTSMYLCASSFGGEVSYEQYFGPGTRLTVT.